The entry below describes one T cell receptor beta chain. Its antigen is unknown. No much larger clone exists at a distance of one base, and base qualities are not known. This record belongs to a study of blood T cell repertoires in COVID-19 (dated by TCRdb to 2018 to 2021). Some background on the complete study: Samples covering the acute and convalescent phases of COVID-19 were provided by collaborators in the United States, Italy and Spain. The prospective study material was composed of cDNA or gDNA derived from T cells, B-cell-depleted T cells, or PBMCs. Deeply sampled blood TCRbeta repertoires from subjects exposed to, actively infected with, or recovered from COVID-19 were included in the dataset. The repertoires were released in a freely available public database intended as a resource for research on the immune response to SARS-CoV-2. Samples came from the ongoing ImmuneRACE study (first 160 participants) plus 1,254 subjects from 6 global collaborators. Nearly every sample came with metadata listing a de-identified subject ID, COVID-19 status, age in years and sex. HLA class I and class II types, where available, came from metadata supplied by the sample provider rather than from assay-based typing. What the study reported, not specific to this receptor: The quantity of clinical and demographic metadata differed by source and by participant and was supplied without curation.

TCRbeta CDR3 regions were amplified from genomic DNA by means of the immunoSEQ Assay, a bias-controlled multiplex PCR. Concerning the study's data processing: Within the assay, amplification of reference gene primers was used to estimate how many nucleated cells each sample contained. To quantify the absolute abundance of each unique TCRbeta CDR3 rearrangement, sequence reads were collapsed and filtered. For each sample, productive Simpson clonality was calculated by taking the square root of Simpson's diversity index across productive rearrangements. Held by TCRdb, this immuneACCESS table contains in-frame sequences only and omits some clones. Under half of the omission traces to an unresolved V gene where checked; the cause of the rest is unknown. V, J and clone size were drawn from that table, and D and trimming were deduced from the DNA. Across this sample there are about 130,000 clones, with 84% seen only once. The ten largest make up approximately 12% of the sample.

A second Seattle source provided samples from volunteer blood donors who had recovered from COVID-19. Whole blood was collected in K2EDTA tubes by collaborating institutions according to the institutions' own protocols. For TCRbeta analysis, collaborators shipped samples in one of three forms: frozen whole blood, isolated PBMCs, or DNA extracted from either of those sample types. The germline V gene yields SQVTM for CDR1 and ANQGSEA for CDR2. The CDR3 goes from the cysteine to the phenylalanine over 13 residues. The DNA shown is the 39-base CDR3, in frame from base 1. Relative to germline, V is 6 bases shorter and J is 0 bases shorter, with 8 bases between their ends.

The chain is assembled from TRBV29-1 and TRBJ2-2; no D gene call is confident. The specimen was peripheral blood. The clonotype comes from a woman in her twenties or thirties who had recovered from COVID-19. Read as DNA, the sequence is TGCAGCGTAGCACCTGCGAACACCGGGGAGCTGTTTTTT. Its protein reads: CSVAPANTGELFF.